The following is a TCR beta chain sequence with its context. Its antigen is not known. Sample-barcoded 5' priming and a J-beta primer mix drove a second PCR of about 6 to 12 cycles. Each cDNA molecule was tagged by a template-switch adaptor that had 12 random nucleotides. MiXCR, applied by TCRdb to the 5' RACE reads, yields one record per CDR3 protein. The table shows 850,000 to 1,100,000 distinct CDR3 sequences, with around two fifths occurring only once. The data stem from a study of blood T cells in healthy people across ages. Per the germline V gene, CDR1 is LNHDA and CDR2 is SQIVND (reference sequence). The CDR3 runs 15 residues. Study-level points and caveats: The fall in TCR beta diversity per million T cells was roughly linear with age. It was not known whether donors were CMV positive (a possible confounder of expanded clonotype changes).

The V gene is TRBV19, the J gene TRBJ2-7, with D possibly TRBD1 on 6 matching bases. The J call could be wrong; TRBJ2-4 is a better fit for the DNA end. Material: blood. The clonotype comes from a man aged 18 to 30 in good health. CDR3 region: CASSSHRELRNIQYF. The DNA of the CDR3 is TGTGCCAGTAGTTCCCACAGGGAATTGAGAAACATTCAGTACTTC.